Presented here are 16 T cell receptor beta chains from one specimen sequenced in a study of T cells in Graves' hyperthyroidism and ophthalmopathy. Amplification yielded TCR beta CDR3 regions, with RNA transcripts as the source. Researchers ran a first-round RT-PCR on the TCR CDR3 using the HTBI primer set. MiXCR, applied by TCRdb to the multiplex PCR reads, yields one record per CDR3 protein. The sample has roughly 420,000 distinct CDR3 sequences; roughly an eighth are singletons. Material: blood. The receptor source for this set is a woman aged 18 to 35 with Graves' hyperthyroidism.

A single count supports this clonotype. CDR3 nucleotide sequence: TGTGCCAGCAGTGATCGGAGAGGCACTGAAGCTTTCTTT. This translates into CASSDRRGTEAFF. The V and J genes are TRBV2 and TRBJ1-1; no clear D. CDR1 is SNHLY, CDR2 FYNNEI, per germline. The CDR3 consists of 13 residues. V was pared by 3 bases and J by 4 bases, with 9 bases between.

This clonotype was detected many times. The chain couples TRBV6-1 to TRBJ2-7, with 7 bases fitting TRBD1. Germline CDR1 and CDR2: MNHNS and SASEGT. V dropped 6 bases and J dropped 3; count of bases not matched to a gene: 8. The CDR3 runs to 14 residues. CDR3 region: CASRDRNTIYEQYF. The CDR3 DNA is TGTGCCAGCAGGGACAGGAACACCATCTACGAGCAGTACTTC.

The sample holds many counts of this clonotype. This chain joins TRBV11-2 and TRBJ2-5, with 9 bases lining up with TRBD2. This CDR3 comprises 14 residues. After removal of 5 bases from V and 9 bases from J, the junction contained 10 bases not matched to a gene. The germline V gene encodes CDR1 SGHAT and CDR2 FQNNGV. The CDR3 protein is CASSGTSLRVSQYF. The DNA for the CDR3 is TGTGCCAGCAGCGGGACTAGCCTAAGAGTGTCCCAGTACTTC. The variable domain in full, completed from reference TRBV11-2 and TRBJ2-5, reads EAGVAQSPRYKIIEKRQSVAFWCNPISGHATLYWYQQILGQGPKLLIQFQNNGVVDDSQLPKDRFSAERLKGVDSTLKIQPAKLEDSAVYLCASSGTSLRVSQYFGPGTRLLVL.

Many counts were recorded for this clonotype. V usage is TRBV11-2 and J usage is TRBJ2-5; no reliable D call. Germline V gene lookup returns CDR1 SGHAT and CDR2 FQNNGV. Trimming stripped 1 base from V and 5 bases from J, with 5 bases between. This CDR3 spans 12 amino acids. The CDR3 DNA follows: TGTGCCAGCAGCTTAGGACGTGAGACCCAGTACTTC. It yields the protein CASSLGRETQYF.

This clonotype was recorded at least ten times. Written as DNA, the CDR3 is TGTGCCAGCAGTGAACTCACTAGCGGTTACAATGAGCAGTTCTTC. Residues: CASSELTSGYNEQFF. The chain combines TRBV2 with TRBJ2-1, with 8 bases identical to TRBD2. CDR3 length: 15 amino acids. The V and J ends lost 2 bases and 4 bases, in that order; junction bases with no gene match: 4. Per the germline V gene, CDR1 is SNHLY and CDR2 is FYNNEI.

There are many counts of this clonotype. V and J are TRBV5-1 and TRBJ2-3; a weak D match, TRBD1 (5 bases). The length of the CDR3 is 13 residues. Germline V CDR1 and CDR2: SGHRS, YFSETQ. V was shortened by 0 bases and J by 6 bases, with 8 bases between the two germline ends. The CDR3 nucleotides are TGCGCCAGCAGCTTGGCTCAGGGTGATACGCAGTATTTT. Amino acids: CASSLAQGDTQYF.

A remark on this clonotype: Given a much more abundant clone one base away, this may be a read error. The chain recombines TRBV27 with TRBJ2-1; 13 bases line up with TRBD2. CDR3 length: 16 amino acids. Germline CDR1 reads MNHEY; CDR2 reads SMNVEV (reference sequence). The DNA of the CDR3 is TGTGCCAGCAGTCCTACTAGCGGGAGGGCTTACAATGCGCAGTTCTTC. Translating gives CASSPTSGRAYNAQFF.

This clonotype showed up just a few times. The chain employs TRBV6-4 and TRBJ1-5; 10 bases line up with TRBD1. This CDR3 spans 15 amino acids. Germline CDR1 reads MRHNA; CDR2 reads SNTAGT. The ends lost 2 bases at V and 2 bases at J; junction bases unmatched: 0. CDR3 amino acids: CASSDGTGGNQPQHF. The CDR3 DNA follows: TGTGCCAGCAGTGACGGGACAGGGGGCAATCAGCCCCAGCATTTT.

This clonotype has more than one count but fewer than ten. This chain uses TRBV11-2 with TRBJ1-3; perhaps TRBD1 as D (5 bases). Trimming took 5 bases from V and 2 from J, leaving 16 bases between them. CDR1 and CDR2 from the germline V gene are SGHAT and FQNNGV. This CDR3 has 16 amino acids. The CDR3 protein is CASSPNLSRAGNTIYF. Here the CDR3 DNA reads TGTGCCAGCAGCCCAAACCTCTCCAGGGCTGGAAACACCATATATTTT.

This clonotype has a count of ten or more. The chain joins TRBV6-1 to TRBJ2-7; 11 nucleotides line up with TRBD2. With 5 bases clipped from V and 5 bases from J, the junction kept 11 bases outside the gene matches. Germline V gene sequence: CDR1 MNHNS, CDR2 SASEGT. The CDR3 consists of 16 residues. CDR3 sequence reads: CASSRILAGAINEQYF. The CDR3 bases are TGTGCCAGCAGTAGAATACTAGCGGGAGCTATCAACGAGCAGTACTTC.

The CDR3, as DNA: TGTGCCAGCAGCCCGGGGACTAGCGGGATGAGGGACGAGCAGTACTTC. It codes for CASSPGTSGMRDEQYF. J is TRBJ2-7 and V is TRBV7-3; 13 positions agree with TRBD2. Germline V lookup: CDR1 SGHTA, CDR2 FQGTGA. The CDR3 contains 16 residues. The V and J ends lost 5 bases and 5 bases, in that order; junction bases with no gene match: 9.

This clonotype was found many times. This sequence joins TRBV2 and TRBJ2-1; D unresolved. This CDR3 is 12 amino acids long. V was trimmed by 7 bases and J by 5 bases, leaving 9 bases between them. The germline V gene encodes CDR1 SNHLY and CDR2 FYNNEI. The DNA for the CDR3 is TGTGCCAGCACCAATACTGACAATGAGCAGTTCTTC. It specifies CASTNTDNEQFF.

This clonotype was counted ten times or more. The CDR3 protein is CASSLGQGEGYGYTF. The CDR3 bases are TGTGCCAGCAGCCTGGGACAGGGTGAGGGCTATGGCTACACCTTC. The genes are TRBV3-1 and TRBJ1-2; 9 bases line up with TRBD1. The length of the CDR3 is 15 residues. Germline CDR1 and CDR2: LGHDT and YNNKEL (reference sequence). The ends lost 4 bases at V and 4 bases at J; junction bases unmatched: 7.

This clonotype was recorded many times. The chain has TRBV28 and TRBJ2-2, with no clear D. The germline V gene has CDR1 MDHEN and CDR2 SYDVKM. This CDR3 spans 14 amino acids. The V gene lost 5 bases and the J gene lost 4 bases, with 11 bases spanning the gap. The CDR3, as DNA: TGTGCCAGCAGTCCTCCTTGGGTCACCGGGGAGCTGTTTTTT. Amino acids: CASSPPWVTGELFF.

The sample holds many counts of this clonotype. V gene TRBV6-2 or TRBV6-3 combines with J gene TRBJ2-7; TRBD1 matches at 7 bases. The junction had 9 bases not matched to a gene; V was cut back by 8 bases and J by 2 bases. Germline-derived CDR1 and CDR2 are MNHEY and SVGEGT. The CDR3 is 14 residues long. CDR3 residues: CASGMGQRTYEQYF. CDR3 DNA sequence: TGTGCCAGCGGTATGGGACAGAGAACCTACGAGCAGTACTTC.

The chain combines TRBV20-1 with TRBJ2-5; 11 bases fit TRBD2. Germline V CDR1 and CDR2: DFQATT, SNEGSKA (reference sequence). The trim removed 4 bases at V and 5 bases at J, leaving 9 bases unmatched. The CDR3 length is 15 residues. In DNA, the CDR3 is TGCAGTGCTAAACTAGCGGGAGCCACCGGGGAGACCCAGTACTTC. Amino acid sequence: CSAKLAGATGETQYF.